The entry below describes one T cell receptor beta chain. Antigen specificity is unknown. The V gene lost 2 bases and the J gene lost 0 bases, with 8 bases spanning the gap. Germline CDR1 SGHRS, CDR2 YFSETQ. The CDR3 contains 15 residues. This entry belongs to a study of CD8 T cells in ankylosing spondylitis. Study-level results: Researchers reportedly found disease-linked clones significantly enriched in matched ankylosing spondylitis synovial fluid. Typical of ankylosing spondylitis blood, it appeared, was a TCR beta motif of eight highly homologous variants. Disease-linked clones displayed a CD8+ phenotype and appeared relatively rarely in peripheral blood.

Library preparation for TCR beta used quantitative 5'-RACE with molecular barcodes. From the 5' RACE reads, TCRdb called clonotypes with MiXCR, one entry per CDR3 protein. This table holds some 330,000 distinct CDR3 sequences, approximately 8% found once. This rearrangement joins TRBV5-1 to TRBJ2-2, with D perhaps matching TRBD1 (5 bases). Sequenced sample: blood, either unsorted or a sorted T cell fraction (not recorded which). This TCR was recovered from a male donor with ankylosing spondylitis. CDR3 loop: CASSLQVANTGELFF. The CDR3 DNA is TGCGCCAGCAGCTTACAGGTCGCGAACACCGGGGAGCTGTTTTTT.